These T cell receptor beta chains were read from a single sample in a study of blood T cell repertoires in COVID-19. Method: immunoSEQ multiplex PCR; TCRdb's copy keeps in-frame clones and lacks some. This repertoire shows about 140,000 clones, about 83% found once; its top ten account for approximately 3%. The sample taken for sequencing was PBMCs or T cells enriched from blood (not recorded which). All receptors come from a woman in her forties or fifties with acute COVID-19. Both conserved end residues are part of each CDR3. D genes are given only for firm matches. Clone size appears in some rows only: once, few, many, or a class for an expanded clone.

j_gene | v_gene | abundance | d_gene | CDR3aa | CDR3nt
TRBJ1-2 | TRBV5-1 | NA | TRBD1 | CASSFDRALSYGYTF | TGCGCCAGCAGCTTCGACAGGGCGTTGAGCTATGGCTACACCTTC
TRBJ1-1 | TRBV5-6 | NA | TRBD1 | CASSSGQGGTEAFF | TGTGCCAGCAGCTCGGGACAGGGGGGTACTGAAGCTTTCTTT
TRBJ1-2 | TRBV18 | NA | NA | CASSLSGEMSYGYTF | TGTGCCAGCTCACTATCGGGGGAGATGAGCTATGGCTACACCTTC
TRBJ1-2 | TRBV3-1/TRBV3-2 | few | TRBD1 | CASSQSWDRPNYGYTF | TGTGCCAGCAGCCAAAGTTGGGACAGACCTAACTATGGCTACACCTTC
TRBJ2-1 | TRBV11-2 | few | NA | CASRSLRSGYNEQFF | TGTGCCAGCAGATCCCTCCGTAGCGGTTACAATGAGCAGTTCTTC
TRBJ1-2 | TRBV14 | NA | NA | CASSGGQIVGGYTF | TGTGCCAGCAGCGGCGGACAAATCGTGGGTGGCTACACCTTC
TRBJ2-1 | TRBV5-6 | NA | NA | CASSRPGVRSYNEQFF | TGTGCCAGCAGCCGGCCGGGAGTGCGTTCCTACAATGAGCAGTTCTTC
TRBJ2-7 | TRBV28 | NA | NA | CASSEPGGLGSTSFSYEQYF | TGTGCCAGCAGCGAACCTGGAGGGTTGGGTTCCACAAGTTTCTCCTACGAGCAGTACTTC
TRBJ2-1 | TRBV5-1 | NA | TRBD2 | CASSLGSLAGNNEQFF | TGCGCCAGCAGCTTGGGTTCCCTAGCGGGAAACAATGAGCAGTTCTTC
TRBJ1-2 | TRBV6-5 | many | TRBD1 | CASSYTGQGSGYTF | TGTGCCAGCAGTTACACGGGACAGGGGAGCGGCTACACCTTC
TRBJ1-3 | TRBV11-2 | NA | NA | CASRTGISGNTIYF | TGTGCCAGCAGGACAGGAATCTCTGGAAACACCATATATTTT
TRBJ2-1 | TRBV5-1 | NA | TRBD2 | CASSLAPLAGGADEQFF | TGCGCCAGCAGCTTGGCCCCACTAGCGGGAGGGGCAGATGAGCAGTTCTTC
TRBJ2-4 | TRBV20-1 | NA | TRBD1 | CSASGTGGAKNIQYF | TGCAGTGCTAGTGGGACAGGGGGGGCCAAAAACATTCAGTACTTC
TRBJ2-3 | TRBV25-1 | once | TRBD2 | CASSDPGRRDTQYF | TGTGCCAGCAGTGATCCCGGGAGGCGGGATACGCAGTATTTT
TRBJ2-1 | TRBV7-2 | NA | TRBD2 | CASSLGGSLKNEQFF | TGTGCCAGCAGCTTAGGCGGGAGCTTGAAAAATGAGCAGTTCTTC
TRBJ2-5 | TRBV24-1 | NA | NA | CATSEYTSSHQETQYF | TGTGCCACCAGTGAGTACACTAGCAGCCACCAAGAGACCCAGTACTTC
TRBJ1-3 | TRBV3-1/TRBV3-2 | few | NA | CASSQVIPGNTIYF | TGTGCCAGCAGCCAAGTTATTCCTGGAAACACCATATATTTT
TRBJ1-2 | TRBV6-1 | few | TRBD1 | CASSEEGALPYGYTF | TGTGCCAGCAGTGAAGAGGGGGCTCTCCCGTATGGCTACACCTTC
TRBJ2-5 | TRBV14 | NA | TRBD2 | CASSLLGLAGRKETQYF | TGTGCCAGCAGCCTGCTCGGACTAGCGGGAAGAAAAGAGACCCAGTACTTC
TRBJ2-1 | TRBV7-2 | NA | NA | CASSLDYPSFVDEQFF | TGTGCCAGCAGCTTAGACTACCCAAGCTTTGTCGATGAGCAGTTCTTC
TRBJ1-1 | TRBV7-9 | NA | NA | CASSRGNTEAFF | TGTGCCAGCAGTAGAGGGAACACTGAAGCTTTCTTT
TRBJ2-2 | TRBV9 | NA | TRBD1 | CASSDRGHGELFF | TGTGCCAGCAGCGACAGGGGTCACGGGGAGCTGTTTTTT
TRBJ2-5 | TRBV24-1 | NA | NA | CATARESQETQYF | TGTGCCACCGCGAGGGAATCGCAAGAGACCCAGTACTTC
TRBJ2-1 | TRBV4-3 | NA | NA | CASSQDGRDNEQFF | TGCGCCAGCAGCCAAGATGGGCGGGACAATGAGCAGTTCTTC
TRBJ1-5 | TRBV29-1 | NA | NA | CSVAGGARQPQHF | TGCAGCGTTGCGGGGGGGGCAAGGCAGCCCCAGCATTTT
TRBJ2-1 | TRBV5-6 | once | NA | CASSVPSSQFYNEQFF | TGTGCCAGCAGCGTCCCTAGCAGCCAATTCTACAATGAGCAGTTCTTC
TRBJ1-1 | TRBV3-1/TRBV3-2 | NA | TRBD1 | CASSPRQGQRGNTEAFF | TGTGCCAGCAGCCCGAGACAGGGCCAACGTGGGAACACTGAAGCTTTCTTT
TRBJ2-3 | TRBV27 | NA | NA | CASSLEGLLNPTDTQYF | TGTGCCAGCAGTTTAGAAGGACTTTTAAATCCCACAGATACGCAGTATTTT
TRBJ2-7 | TRBV29-1 | NA | TRBD2 | CSGLAGEEQYF | TGCAGCGGACTAGCGGGAGAGGAGCAGTACTTC
TRBJ1-2 | TRBV7-2 | NA | TRBD1 | CASSLGQGTGYTF | TGTGCCAGCAGCTTAGGACAGGGCACTGGCTACACCTTC
TRBJ2-7 | TRBV4-2 | once | TRBD2 | CASSQENLADYEQYF | TGTGCCAGCAGCCAAGAGAACCTAGCGGACTACGAGCAGTACTTC
TRBJ1-2 | TRBV10-3 | NA | TRBD1 | CAMGGQGSYGYTF | TGTGCCATGGGAGGACAGGGATCCTATGGCTACACCTTC
TRBJ2-3 | TRBV29-1 | NA | TRBD1 | CSVVPADRPNTQYF | TGCAGCGTTGTCCCCGCGGACAGGCCAAATACGCAGTATTTT
TRBJ1-2 | TRBV5-4 | NA | NA | CASMLGGTYGYTF | TGTGCCAGCATGTTGGGGGGAACCTATGGCTACACCTTC
TRBJ2-5 | TRBV5-4 | NA | TRBD2 | CASKSRRTGGGQETQYF | TGTGCCAGCAAGTCCCGCCGGACGGGCGGGGGGCAAGAGACCCAGTACTTC